This TCR beta chain comes out of a study of T cell responses to AZD1222 COVID-19 vaccine. Profiled with immunoSEQ multiplex PCR; TCRdb holds only in-frame clones, not every one. The sample yields roughly 120,000 clones, roughly nine tenths seen once. Remarks on this clone: Its specificity is not known.

Study-level results: Donors skewed white British and female; clonal diversity was possibly underestimated. Baseline serostatus was positive in only a handful of AZD1222 recipients.

The sample in question was peripheral blood, obtained 28 days after the second AZD1222 dose. The clonotype originates from an adult who received the AZD1222 COVID-19 vaccine.

CDR3 amino acids: CASSFWTGELFF. CDR3 in DNA: TGTGCCAGCAGTTTTTGGACCGGGGAGCTGTTTTTT. V is TRBV28 and J is TRBJ2-2; no clear D gene. Germline CDR1 is MDHEN and CDR2 is SYDVKM. Trimming removed 3 bases from V and 5 bases from J, with 4 bases in between. This CDR3 contains 12 residues.